The source of this T cell receptor beta chain is a study of neurological immune-mediated disorders. J gave up 5 bases and V 5 bases, and 4 bases lay outside the gene matches. This CDR3 is 15 amino acids long. Notes on the study in general: The most TCR clonal expansion was seen in HTLV-1-associated myelopathy, whereas the least was seen in multiple sclerosis, below the level in healthy controls.

The time point is: technical triplicate 2. Unsorted libraries were prepared from 2 million PBMCs that had been stored at -80 C. The table lists this clonotype with many counts. Its antigen is not identified. The cDNA was generated through 5'RACE incorporating 10-nucleotide random UMIs. From 15-18 subjects, over 180 million TCR-beta sequences were obtained in each sequencing run. TCRdb used MiXCR to reprocess the 5' RACE reads, holding one entry per CDR3 protein. The table lists about 55,000 distinct CDR3 sequences, under 30% of them singletons. The chain combines TRBV12-3 or TRBV12-4 with TRBJ2-3; 13 bases fit TRBD2. This clonotype was obtained from a man aged 60 to 75 with HTLV-1-associated myelopathy (HAM/TSP). Sequencing was carried out using PBMCs. CDR3 region: CASSQLAGGLDTQYF. CDR3 sequence (DNA): TGTGCCAGCAGTCAACTAGCGGGAGGGCTAGATACGCAGTATTTT.